This paragraph reports one T cell receptor (beta chain). As yet, its antigen is unknown. Both 60 Vbeta primers and 13 Jbeta primers went into the PCR. The method was immunoSEQ multiplex PCR; TCRdb's version includes in-frame clones alone and lacks a portion of them. This table lists 75,000 to 95,000 clones. Everyone who donated was a healthy bone marrow donor. This record comes from a study of cytomegalovirus exposure and HLA in healthy donors. Notes on the study in general: In a later analysis, V- and J-gene trimming of beta chains associated with a DCLRE1C missense variant, replicated independently.

Looked up from germline, CDR1 is MNHEY and CDR2 is SVGAGI. V was trimmed by 7 bases and J by 2 bases, leaving 10 bases between them. The CDR3 has 13 amino acids. This TCR derives from a woman aged 55-70 years in good health and CMV-seronegative. The sequencing sample was made of PBMCs. The rearrangement joins TRBV6-5 to TRBJ2-3; TRBD1 might be the D (5 bases). The CDR3 DNA reads as TGTGCCAGCACTAAAGGACACACAGATACGCAGTATTTT. Protein product: CASTKGHTDTQYF.